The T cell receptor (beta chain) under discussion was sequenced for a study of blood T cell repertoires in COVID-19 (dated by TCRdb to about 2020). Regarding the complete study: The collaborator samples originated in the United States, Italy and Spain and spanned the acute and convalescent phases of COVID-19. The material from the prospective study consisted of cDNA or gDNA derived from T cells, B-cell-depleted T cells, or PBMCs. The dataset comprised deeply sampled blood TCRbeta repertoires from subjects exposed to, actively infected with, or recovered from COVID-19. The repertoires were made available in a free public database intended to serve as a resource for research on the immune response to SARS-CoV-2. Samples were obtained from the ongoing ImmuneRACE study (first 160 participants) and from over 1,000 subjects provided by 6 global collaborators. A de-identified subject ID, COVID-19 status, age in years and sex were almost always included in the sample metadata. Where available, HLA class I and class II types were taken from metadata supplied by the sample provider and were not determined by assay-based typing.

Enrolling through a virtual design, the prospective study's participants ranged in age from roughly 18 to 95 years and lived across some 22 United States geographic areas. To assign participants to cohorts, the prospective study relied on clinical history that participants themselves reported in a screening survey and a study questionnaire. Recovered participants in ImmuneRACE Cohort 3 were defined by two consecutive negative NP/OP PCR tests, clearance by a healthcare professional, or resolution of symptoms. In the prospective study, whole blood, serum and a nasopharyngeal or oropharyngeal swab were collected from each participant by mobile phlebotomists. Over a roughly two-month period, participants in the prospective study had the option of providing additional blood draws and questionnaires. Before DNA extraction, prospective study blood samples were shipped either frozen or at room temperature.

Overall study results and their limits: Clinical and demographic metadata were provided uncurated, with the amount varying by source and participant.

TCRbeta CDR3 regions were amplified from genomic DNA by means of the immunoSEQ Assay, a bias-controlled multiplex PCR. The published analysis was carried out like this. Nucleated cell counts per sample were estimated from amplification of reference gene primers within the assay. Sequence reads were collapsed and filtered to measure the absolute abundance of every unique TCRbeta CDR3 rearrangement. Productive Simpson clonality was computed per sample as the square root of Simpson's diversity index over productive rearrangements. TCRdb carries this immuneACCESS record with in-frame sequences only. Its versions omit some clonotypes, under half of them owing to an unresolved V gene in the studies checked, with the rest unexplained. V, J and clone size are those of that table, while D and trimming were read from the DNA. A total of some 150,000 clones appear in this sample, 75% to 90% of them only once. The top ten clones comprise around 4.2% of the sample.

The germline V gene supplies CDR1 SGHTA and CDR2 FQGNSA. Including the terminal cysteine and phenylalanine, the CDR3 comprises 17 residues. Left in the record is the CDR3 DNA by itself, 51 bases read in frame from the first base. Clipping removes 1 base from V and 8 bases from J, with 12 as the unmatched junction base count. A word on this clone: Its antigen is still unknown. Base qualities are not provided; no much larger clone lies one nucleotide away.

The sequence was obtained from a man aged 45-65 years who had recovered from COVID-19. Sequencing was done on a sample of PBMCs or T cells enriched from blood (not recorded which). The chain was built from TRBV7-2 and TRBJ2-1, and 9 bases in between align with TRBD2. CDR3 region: CASSLGSSSGAPYEQFF. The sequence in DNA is TGTGCCAGCAGCTTAGGGTCGTCTAGCGGGGCCCCCTATGAGCAGTTCTTC.